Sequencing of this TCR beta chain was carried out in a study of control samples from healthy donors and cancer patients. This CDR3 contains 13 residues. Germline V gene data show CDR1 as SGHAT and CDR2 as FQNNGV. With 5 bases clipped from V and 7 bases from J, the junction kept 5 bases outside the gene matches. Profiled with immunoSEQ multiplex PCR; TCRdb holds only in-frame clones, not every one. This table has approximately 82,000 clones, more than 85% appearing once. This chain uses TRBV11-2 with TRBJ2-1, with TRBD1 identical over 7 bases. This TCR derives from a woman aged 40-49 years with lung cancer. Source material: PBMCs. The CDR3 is CASSRQGRNEQFF. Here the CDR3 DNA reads TGTGCCAGCAGCAGACAGGGCCGAAATGAGCAGTTCTTC. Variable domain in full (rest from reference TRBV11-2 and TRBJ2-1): EAGVAQSPRYKIIEKRQSVAFWCNPISGHATLYWYQQILGQGPKLLIQFQNNGVVDDSQLPKDRFSAERLKGVDSTLKIQPAKLEDSAVYLCASSRQGRNEQFFGPGTRLTVL.